The entry below gives a single T cell receptor beta chain sequence along with its context. Its antigen specificity is not known. No clone much larger than this one lies a single base away; base qualities are absent. The immunoSEQ Assay, a bias-controlled multiplex PCR, was used to amplify TCRbeta CDR3 regions from genomic DNA. Concerning the study's data processing: The number of nucleated cells in each sample was estimated from the amplification of reference gene primers within the assay. To quantify the absolute abundance of each unique TCRbeta CDR3 rearrangement, sequence reads were collapsed and filtered. For each sample, productive Simpson clonality was calculated as the square root of Simpson's diversity index over productive rearrangements. TCRdb stores this immuneACCESS table with in-frame sequences only. Part of the clones is absent; in the studies checked, under half of the shortfall reflects unresolved V genes, and no reason is known for the rest. V and J calls and clone size are as listed in that table; D and trimming were resolved from the DNA. The sample profile shows roughly 57,000 clones; approximately 90% of them were found once. The ten largest account for about 6.5% of the sample.

These data come from a study of blood T cell repertoires in COVID-19 (TCRdb year 2020). With respect to the entire study: Collaborator samples came from the United States, Italy and Spain and covered acute and convalescent phases of COVID-19. Sample metadata almost always included a de-identified subject ID, COVID-19 status, age in years and sex. Where HLA class I and class II types were available, the types were taken from metadata supplied by the sample provider, not from assay-based typing. Subjects who had been exposed to COVID-19, were actively infected with it, or had recovered from it provided the deeply sampled blood TCRbeta repertoires that made up the dataset. A freely available public database, intended as a resource for researchers studying the immune response to SARS-CoV-2, is where the repertoires were released. The prospective study material was composed of cDNA or gDNA derived from T cells, B-cell-depleted T cells, or PBMCs. The samples were drawn from two sources: the first 160 participants of the ongoing ImmuneRACE study, and 1,254 subjects contributed by 6 global collaborators.

On the study overall, not on this receptor specifically: Clinical and demographic metadata were provided uncurated, with the amount varying by source and participant.

Relative to germline, V is missing 0 bases and J is missing 7 bases, with 4 bases of the junction outside any gene match. The germline V gene encodes CDR1 SEHNR and CDR2 FQNEAQ (reference sequence). Inclusive of the bounding cysteine and phenylalanine, the CDR3 is 15 residues long. The sequence is cut down to CDR3 DNA, 45 bases in frame from base 1. One collaborating source in Seattle enrolled patients while the patients were actively infected and followed the patients over time throughout the course of disease. Each collaborating institution followed its own protocols to collect whole blood in K2EDTA tubes. For TCRbeta analysis, collaborator samples were shipped as frozen whole blood, as isolated PBMCs, or as DNA extracted from either sample type.

The sequenced sample consisted of peripheral blood. The chain is assembled from TRBV7-9 and TRBJ1-4, with 8 junctional bases fitting TRBD1. This clonotype originated in a woman aged 55-69 years with COVID-19, enrolled during active disease. The DNA sequence follows: TGTGCCAGCAGCTTAGCGTCAGGGGGCGGTGAAAAACTGTTTTTT. The resulting protein is CASSLASGGGEKLFF.